Shown below are 13 T cell receptor beta chains from a single sample sequenced in a study of shared clonotypes between healthy human individuals. The naive CD8 population came from CD45RO-negative cells selected for CCR7, without terminally differentiated effector memory CD45RA+ cells. Some clones are missing from TCRdb's copy, which holds only in-frame ones; the method was immunoSEQ multiplex PCR. The profile shows about 2.2 million clones, just over 90% of them singletons. Material: naive CD8+ T cells from PBMCs. The receptors shown here come from a man aged 18 to 30 in good health. Some clones in this sample may be carry-over from other donors' samples.

The chain couples TRBV9 to TRBJ2-7; 10 nucleotides agree with TRBD2. The CDR3 length is 15 residues. Trimming removed 3 bases from V and 6 bases from J; junction bases left unmatched: 9. The germline V gene encodes CDR1 SGDLS and CDR2 YYNGEE. The DNA for the CDR3 is TGTGCCAGCAGCGGATCTAGCGGGAGTATCTTCGAGCAGTACTTC. It is translated as CASSGSSGSIFEQYF.

The V and J genes are TRBV6-7 and TRBJ2-7; TRBD1 agrees at 7 bases. TRBV6-7 is labeled an ORF, and its function is uncertain. V dropped 8 bases and J dropped 2; count of bases not matched to a gene: 12. The CDR3 runs 15 residues. The CDR3 nucleotides are TGTGCCAGCCTCCTACTGCTGACAGGGACCTACGAGCAGTACTTC. Its protein is CASLLLLTGTYEQYF.

The rearrangement joins TRBV5-1 to TRBJ1-1; no clear D gene. Trimming removed 7 bases at V and 1 base at J, with 11 bases between. The CDR3 contains 13 residues. In germline, CDR1 is SGHRS, CDR2 YFSETQ. The CDR3 sequence: CASGLHSNTEAFF. As DNA, the CDR3 is TGCGCCAGCGGTTTACATTCGAACACTGAAGCTTTCTTT.

This sequence joins TRBV9 and TRBJ1-2; D uncertain. CDR1 is SGDLS, CDR2 YYNGEE, per germline. The V gene lost 4 bases and the J gene lost 1 base, with 11 bases spanning the gap. This CDR3 region has 14 residues. The DNA of the CDR3 is TGTGCCAGCAGCCGGAACAGCTATAACTATGGCTACACCTTC. This gives the protein CASSRNSYNYGYTF.

This clone has a single count. V and J are TRBV7-2 and TRBJ2-4; possibly TRBD1 or TRBD2 for D (5 bases each). This CDR3 has 17 amino acids. The ends were cut back, 0 bases at V and 6 bases at J, with 18 bases in the middle. Germline V gives CDR1 SGHTA, CDR2 FQGNSA. The chain's CDR3 is CASSLAGGRALLNIQYF. The CDR3 nucleotides read TGTGCCAGCAGCTTAGCTGGGGGACGGGCTTTGTTAAACATTCAGTACTTC.

This chain uses TRBV27 with TRBJ2-7, with 8 bases lining up with TRBD1. Germline CDR1 reads MNHEY; CDR2 reads SMNVEV (reference sequence). J was trimmed by 6 bases and V by 2 bases; bases with no gene match: 9. This CDR3 contains 15 residues. CDR3 region: CASSLDRGRSREQYF. CDR3 bases: TGTGCCAGCAGTTTAGACAGGGGAAGATCTCGCGAGCAGTACTTC.

J is TRBJ2-5 and V is TRBV14; 12 bases are a match to TRBD2. The CDR3 consists of 18 residues. From germline, CDR1 is SGHDN and CDR2 FVKESK. V was pared by 0 bases and J by 0 bases, with 5 bases of the junction left unmatched. The CDR3 region is CASSQDPWTSGNQETQYF. CDR3 bases: TGTGCCAGCAGCCAAGATCCCTGGACTAGCGGGAACCAAGAGACCCAGTACTTC.

This clone was seen a handful of times. The same CDR3 arises from other DNA sequences in this sample as well. The gene calls are TRBV9 and TRBJ2-3; D unclear. Germline V gene sequence: CDR1 SGDLS, CDR2 YYNGEE. CDR3 length: 13 residues. Trimming shortened V by 0 bases and J by 4 bases, and 6 bases separated the two germline ends. The CDR3 nucleotides are TGTGCCAGCAGCGTAGGAACCCCAGATACGCAGTATTTT. It is translated as CASSVGTPDTQYF.

V is TRBV11-2 and J is TRBJ2-7; no firm D call. CDR1 SGHAT and CDR2 FQNNGV come from the germline V gene. The CDR3 sequence is 11 residues long. The V end was cut by 8 bases, the J end by 4 bases, with 9 bases between. DNA for the CDR3: TGTGCCAGCGGCAGCCTTTACGAGCAGTACTTC. Protein: CASGSLYEQYF.

The V gene is TRBV18, the J gene TRBJ1-4, with a possible D match to TRBD1 (5 bases). Germline V CDR1 and CDR2: KGHSH, LQKENI. V was pared by 4 bases and J by 3 bases, with 12 bases between. This CDR3 is built from 15 residues. CDR3 region: CASSLRNRPNEKLFF. In DNA form, the CDR3 reads TGTGCCAGCTCACTGCGGAACAGGCCTAATGAAAAACTGTTTTTT.

This chain links TRBV7-9 with TRBJ2-1, with TRBD2 identical over 7 bases. CDR1 is SEHNR, CDR2 FQNEAQ, per germline (reference sequence). V lost 5 bases and J lost 3; bases outside the gene matches: 10. The CDR3 runs 16 residues. CDR3 region: CASSLGTGGRYNEQFF. The CDR3 coding sequence is TGTGCCAGCAGCCTAGGGACGGGAGGCCGCTACAATGAGCAGTTCTTC.

V and J are TRBV4-3 and TRBJ2-1; TRBD2 is a possible D gene (5 bases). The V gene's germline CDR1 is LGHNA and CDR2 YSLEER. Deletions cut 1 base from V and 4 bases from J, with 20 bases between. The CDR3 covers 18 residues. Here the CDR3 DNA reads TGCGCCAGCAGCCAAGGTGTTGGACGCTCGGGGAAGTACAATGAGCAGTTCTTC. This sequence encodes CASSQGVGRSGKYNEQFF.

The chain links TRBV28 to TRBJ2-7; 9 bases are shared with TRBD1. V trimming: 2 bases; J trimming: 2 bases; junction bases outside the gene matches: 10. CDR1 is MDHEN, CDR2 SYDVKM, per germline. This CDR3 is built from 17 residues. The CDR3 sequence: CASSLRRKTGGPYEQYF. The CDR3 DNA reads as TGTGCCAGCAGTTTAAGGCGCAAGACAGGGGGACCCTACGAGCAGTACTTC.